This T cell receptor beta chain is drawn from a study of cytomegalovirus exposure and HLA in healthy donors. Profiling relied on immunoSEQ multiplex PCR, and the TCRdb table lists in-frame clones only, not all of them. The sample consists of tens of thousands of clones, about 92% of them appearing once. Germline CDR1 MNHNY, CDR2 SVGAGI (reference sequence). Trimming pared 0 bases from V and 4 bases from J, leaving 4 bases between. The CDR3 extends over 12 amino acids. The sequenced sample was PBMCs. The rearrangement links TRBV6-6 to TRBJ2-7; D is uncertain. This receptor was taken from a woman between 18 and 29 years old in good health and CMV-seronegative. As DNA, the CDR3 is TGTGCCAGCAGTTACTCGCAGTACGAGCAGTACTTC. This sequence encodes CASSYSQYEQYF.